These T cell receptor beta chains were read from a single sample in a study of blood T cell repertoires in COVID-19. The protocol was immunoSEQ multiplex PCR, while the TCRdb copy is restricted to in-frame clones and leaves out a portion. The profile shows around 450,000 clones, around 90% of them singletons. The sample consisted of PBMCs or T cells enriched from blood (not recorded which). These receptors were obtained from a man aged 18 to 35 who had recovered from COVID-19. Both conserved end residues are part of each CDR3. The D gene is left open where the match is weak. Size is omitted from some rows. Given values are once, few, many or a class for expanded clones.

>-|TRBV7-3|-|TRBJ1-1
TGTGCCAGCAGCTCGGACTGGGGCACTGAAGCTTTCTTT
CASSSDWGTEAFF
>-|TRBV2|-|TRBJ1-1
TGTGCCAGCAGGGAGGGGACGACTGAAGCTTTCTTT
CASREGTTEAFF
>-|TRBV29-1|once|TRBJ1-4
TGCAGCGTTGAAGAGGAGGGCGGGGAAAAACTGTTTTTT
CSVEEEGGEKLFF
>-|TRBV5-1|-|TRBJ2-2
TGCGCCAGCAATCCCGGGGGAGAAATCACCGGGGAGCTGTTTTTT
CASNPGGEITGELFF
>-|TRBV5-4|-|TRBJ1-6
TGTGCCAGCAAACAACAGGGAGGGCATTCGGCCCTCCACTTT
CASKQQGGHSALHF
>-|TRBV11-3|-|TRBJ2-5
TGTGCCAGCAGCTCCCGGACAGCCAAAGAGACCCAGTACTTC
CASSSRTAKETQYF
>-|TRBV6-1|once|TRBJ1-1
TGTGCCAGCAGTGAACTCCTTGAAGCTTTCTTT
CASSELLEAFF
>-|TRBV3-1/TRBV3-2|-|TRBJ2-4
TGTGCCAGCAGCCAAATCCAGGGAAGTAGCATTCAGTACTTC
CASSQIQGSSIQYF
>-|TRBV6-1|-|TRBJ2-2
TGTGCCAGCAGTGGTCCTTTCACCGGGGAGCTGTTTTTT
CASSGPFTGELFF
>-|TRBV7-9|-|TRBJ2-7
TGTGCCAGCAGCTCCGACAGCTCCTACGAGCAGTACTTC
CASSSDSSYEQYF
>-|TRBV3-1/TRBV3-2|-|TRBJ2-3
TGTGCCAGCAGCCAGCGCCGAGGACGCGGGGGCACAGATACGCAGTATTTT
CASSQRRGRGGTDTQYF
>-|TRBV14|-|TRBJ1-1
TGTGCCAGCAGCCAAGAGTGGACAGCTGCTTTCTTT
CASSQEWTAAFF
>-|TRBV30|-|TRBJ2-2
TGTGCCTGGAGTGCCCGGAAGGGGCCCACCGGGGAGCTGTTTTTT
CAWSARKGPTGELFF
>-|TRBV5-4|-|TRBJ1-3
TGTGCCAGCAGCTTGGGTACAGTGACCTCTGGAAACACCATATATTTT
CASSLGTVTSGNTIYF
>-|TRBV3-1/TRBV3-2|-|TRBJ1-1
TGTGCCAGCAGCCTACGTAGCACTGAAGCTTTCTTT
CASSLRSTEAFF
>TRBD2|TRBV20-1|-|TRBJ2-2
TGCAGTGCTAGTAACGCGGGAGGGCCCGTCGGGGAGCTGTTTTTT
CSASNAGGPVGELFF
>-|TRBV7-5|-|TRBJ2-7
TGTGTCAGAAGCTTAGCAAATGCCACGGGACAGGGGATCTCCTACGAGCAGTACTTC
CVRSLANATGQGISYEQYF
>-|TRBV28|once|TRBJ2-1
TGTGCCAGCAGTGACGTACCCGACGGGAACAATGAGCAGTTCTTC
CASSDVPDGNNEQFF
>TRBD1|TRBV10-3|-|TRBJ1-1
TGTGCCATCAGTGTAGCCTCACAGGGGGCGGGCAATGAAGCTTTCTTT
CAISVASQGAGNEAFF
>TRBD1|TRBV6-1|-|TRBJ1-2
TGTGCCAGCAGTGAGAGAGGACAGGCCCCCCTTGGCTACACCTTC
CASSERGQAPLGYTF
>TRBD2|TRBV3-1/TRBV3-2|-|TRBJ2-5
TGTGCCAGCAGCCCCGGACTAGCGGACCAAGAGACCCAGTACTTC
CASSPGLADQETQYF
>-|TRBV9|-|TRBJ1-4
TGTGCCAGCAGCGTATCCCCGACAGGAACTAATGAAAAACTGTTTTTT
CASSVSPTGTNEKLFF
>-|TRBV2|-|TRBJ1-2
TGTGCCAGCAGTGGCACAGGGAGCTATGGCTACACCTTC
CASSGTGSYGYTF
>TRBD1|TRBV7-9|-|TRBJ1-1
TGTGCCAGCAGCCTCCAACAGGGGGCCACTGAAGCTTTCTTT
CASSLQQGATEAFF
>TRBD2|TRBV4-1|-|TRBJ2-7
TGCGCCAGCAGCTCCCAGCGGGAGTGGAACGAGCAGTACTTC
CASSSQREWNEQYF
>-|TRBV20-1|once|TRBJ2-5
TGCAGTGCTTGGGATCGACAGGCGAGTCACTTC
CSAWDRQASHF
>-|TRBV5-8|-|TRBJ1-3
TGTGCCAGCAGCTTGCGGTTTAGCTCTGGAAACACCATATATTTT
CASSLRFSSGNTIYF
>TRBD1|TRBV7-9|-|TRBJ2-7
TGTGCCAGCGCCCCCGCGACAGGGCGCTACGAGCAGTACTTC
CASAPATGRYEQYF
>-|TRBV6-1|-|TRBJ2-7
TGTGCCAGCAGTGAATGGGAGGCCCGGGAGCAGTACTTC
CASSEWEAREQYF
>-|TRBV5-6|-|TRBJ2-5
TGTGCCAGCAGCTTGGAAGGCGGAGAGACCCAGTACTTC
CASSLEGGETQYF
>-|TRBV19|-|TRBJ2-1
TGTGCCAGTAGTACCTCGGACTTCCAAGAGCAGTTCTTC
CASSTSDFQEQFF
>-|TRBV5-1|-|TRBJ2-3
TGCGCCAGCAGCTTTAGCGGCACAGATACGCAGTATTTT
CASSFSGTDTQYF
>-|TRBV5-1|-|TRBJ1-1
TGCGCCAGCAGCTTGGTCAGGAACACTGAAGCTTTCTTT
CASSLVRNTEAFF
>-|TRBV20-1|-|TRBJ2-1
TGCAGTGCTAGTTTAGCGGACCTCTACAATGAGCAGTTCTTC
CSASLADLYNEQFF
>-|TRBV2|-|TRBJ2-7
TGTGCCAGCAGTCAACCCGGGACAGTGCGGGGCGAGCAGTACTTC
CASSQPGTVRGEQYF
>-|TRBV28|-|TRBJ2-7
TGTGCCAGCAGTTTATTCTTCGAGCAGTACTTC
CASSLFFEQYF
>TRBD2|TRBV28|-|TRBJ2-3
TGTGCCACCTCCGGGACTAGCGTGCTTGAGTCGCAGTATTTT
CATSGTSVLESQYF